What follows are 20 T cell receptor beta chains derived from one specimen sequenced in a study of T cell responses to AZD1222 COVID-19 vaccine. Method: immunoSEQ multiplex PCR; TCRdb's copy keeps in-frame clones and lacks some. The table records 95,000 to 150,000 clones, roughly 93% of them present only once. The sample in question was peripheral blood, obtained on day 0 of AZD1222 vaccination. The receptors originated from an adult in good health.

The chain combines TRBV18 with TRBJ1-5; no reliable D call. Trimming stripped 1 base from V and 5 bases from J, with 15 bases between. This CDR3 is 16 amino acids long. Germline assignment: CDR1 KGHSH and CDR2 LQKENI. The CDR3 DNA sequence: TGTGCCAGCTCACCACAAGGCCCTTCCAACGATCAGCCCCAGCATTTT. Encoded protein: CASSPQGPSNDQPQHF.

The V gene is TRBV3-1 (or the pseudogene TRBV3-2), the J gene TRBJ2-1; a possible D gene is TRBD1 (7 bases). Germline V gene sequence: CDR1 LGHDT, CDR2 YNNKEL (reference sequence). Trimming stripped 3 bases from V and 6 bases from J, with 18 bases between. There are 16 residues in the CDR3. CDR3 nucleotides: TGTGCCAGCAGCCACCAAGGACAGGAGGGCACCAATGAGCAGTTCTTC. Its protein is CASSHQGQEGTNEQFF.

The gene calls are TRBV12-3 or TRBV12-4 and TRBJ1-1; no clear D. CDR3 length: 13 residues. The V and J ends lost 5 bases and 1 base respectively, with 8 bases between them. DNA of the CDR3: TGTGCCAGCAGTAAGGCCTCGAACACTGAAGCTTTCTTT. Protein product: CASSKASNTEAFF.

The V gene is TRBV5-6, the J gene TRBJ1-1; TRBD1 matches 9 bases. CDR3 length: 13 amino acids. Trimming took 4 bases from V and 7 from J; bases not matched to a gene: 5. CDR1 SGHDT and CDR2 YYEEEE come from the germline V gene. The CDR3 protein is CASSLGQGREAFF. The CDR3 DNA follows: TGTGCCAGCAGCCTGGGACAGGGACGTGAAGCTTTCTTT.

This chain connects TRBV6-6 to TRBJ1-2, with D perhaps TRBD1 (5 bases). There are 16 residues in the CDR3. Germline V gene lookup returns CDR1 MNHNY and CDR2 SVGAGI (reference sequence). Trimming left V 2 bases short and J 5 bases short, with 18 bases between. The CDR3 reads CASSYVGQGVGYGYTF. DNA of the CDR3: TGTGCCAGCAGTTACGTGGGGCAGGGAGTAGGATATGGCTACACCTTC.

The CDR3 region has the DNA TGTGCCAGCAGCGCTCCGGGACTAGCGGGAGCCCGGGCAGAGCAGTTCTTC. Translated, it gives CASSAPGLAGARAEQFF. The chain couples TRBV7-2 to TRBJ2-1; TRBD2 aligns across 14 bases. Per the germline V gene, CDR1 is SGHTA and CDR2 is FQGNSA. V dropped 5 bases and J dropped 10; count of bases not matched to a gene: 13. This CDR3 comprises 17 residues.

The genes are TRBV19 and TRBJ2-1; 8 nucleotides match TRBD2. The germline V gene has CDR1 LNHDA and CDR2 SQIVND (reference sequence). V lost 3 bases and J lost 4; bases outside the gene matches: 8. The CDR3 sequence is 16 residues long. The CDR3 is CASSIQAGGQYNEQFF. CDR3 nucleotide sequence: TGTGCCAGTAGTATCCAGGCGGGGGGCCAATACAATGAGCAGTTCTTC.

V is TRBV7-2 and J is TRBJ2-2; D gene ambiguous. V was shortened by 1 base and J by 6 bases, with 21 bases between the two germline ends. This CDR3 is built from 18 residues. In germline, CDR1 is SGHTA, CDR2 FQGNSA. CDR3 in DNA: TGTGCCAGCAGCTTAGTTTCCCTGGTCGGGCCCCTCGCCGGGGAGCTGTTTTTT. This gives the protein CASSLVSLVGPLAGELFF.

The chain employs TRBV9 and TRBJ1-5, with D hard to call. This CDR3 region has 15 residues. Germline V gives CDR1 SGDLS, CDR2 YYNGEE. The ends were cut back, 5 bases at V and 3 bases at J, with 15 bases in the middle. The CDR3 DNA reads TGTGCCAGCAGTCCCGCGGGCCTCGCCAATCAGCCCCAGCATTTT. Amino acid sequence: CASSPAGLANQPQHF.

The CDR3 spells CASSLATMGVSGNTIYF. Here the CDR3 DNA reads TGTGCCAGCAGCTTAGCTACGATGGGGGTATCCGGAAACACCATATATTTT. The chain uses TRBV7-9 and TRBJ1-3; D might be TRBD1 (5 bases). The CDR3 is 17 amino acids. V lost 0 bases to trimming and J lost 4 bases, with 16 bases between them. Per germline, CDR1 SEHNR and CDR2 FQNEAQ (reference sequence).

For this clone: Other nucleotide sequences from this sample produce the same CDR3. V is TRBV18 and J is TRBJ1-1; D is unresolved. V was cut by 0 bases and J by 1 base, with 3 bases left in between. CDR3 length: 13 residues. Germline assignment: CDR1 KGHSH and CDR2 LQKENI. The CDR3 DNA is TGTGCCAGCTCACCACCGGGGAACACTGAAGCTTTCTTT. Protein sequence: CASSPPGNTEAFF.

V and J are TRBV3-1 (or the pseudogene TRBV3-2) and TRBJ1-1; no definite D call. Germline CDR1 and CDR2: LGHDT and YNNKEL (reference sequence). The CDR3 spans 13 residues. The V end lost 1 base, the J end lost 4 bases, and 7 bases lay between the germline ends. CDR3 in DNA: TGTGCCAGCAGCCAAGGTGTCGGCACTGAAGCTTTCTTT. Its protein product is CASSQGVGTEAFF.

V gene TRBV9 combines with J gene TRBJ1-6; D is possibly TRBD1 (5 bases). The CDR3 contains 12 residues. The ends were cut back, 5 bases at V and 7 bases at J, with 7 bases in the middle. Germline CDR1 SGDLS, CDR2 YYNGEE. The CDR3 region has the DNA TGTGCCAGCAGTGCAGGGAATTCACCCCTCCACTTT. Translating it yields CASSAGNSPLHF.

The chain links TRBV7-8 to TRBJ2-1, with 13 bases identical to TRBD2. The CDR3 is made up of 16 amino acids. V lost 2 bases and J lost 7; bases outside the gene matches: 5. From germline, CDR1 is SGHVS and CDR2 FQNEAQ. The CDR3 coding sequence is TGTGCCAGCAGCTTATCTTGGACTAGCGGGAGAAATGAGCAGTTCTTC. Its protein is CASSLSWTSGRNEQFF.

The rearrangement joins TRBV7-3 to TRBJ1-1, with D tentatively TRBD1 (6 bases). Germline CDR1 reads SGHTA; CDR2 reads FQGTGA. The CDR3 loop spans 15 amino acids. Trimming removed 2 bases from V and 1 base from J, with 11 bases in between. The CDR3 spells CASSLLGTSNTEAFF. The DNA of the CDR3 is TGTGCCAGCAGCTTACTAGGGACATCGAACACTGAAGCTTTCTTT.

The rearrangement uses TRBV28 and TRBJ1-5, with D possibly matching TRBD1 (5 bases). The CDR3 is made up of 14 amino acids. The germline V gene encodes CDR1 MDHEN and CDR2 SYDVKM. Trimming left V 7 bases short and J 4 bases short, with 14 bases between. CDR3 sequence: CASTPGGGNQPQHF. The CDR3, as DNA: TGTGCCAGCACCCCGGGTGGGGGTAATCAGCCCCAGCATTTT. The variable domain in full, with the rest retrieved from reference TRBV28 and TRBJ1-5, is DVKVTQSSRYLVKRTGEKVFLECVQDMDHENMFWYRQDPGLGLRLIYFSYDVKMKEKGDIPEGYSVSREKKERFSLILESASTNQTSMYLCASTPGGGNQPQHFGDGTRLSIL.

The table lists this clone with a count of one. V gene TRBV11-2 combines with J gene TRBJ1-1; no clear D. V gave up 5 bases and J gave up 6 bases, with 10 bases separating them. CDR3 length equals 12 residues. Germline CDR1 is SGHAT and CDR2 is FQNNGV. The CDR3 coding sequence is TGTGCCAGCAGCCCCTCCGGGGCTGAAGCTTTCTTT. Its protein product is CASSPSGAEAFF.

The chain is built from TRBV6-2 or TRBV6-3 and TRBJ2-5, with D hard to call. Per the germline V gene, CDR1 is MNHEY and CDR2 is SVGEGT. CDR3 length equals 11 residues. V shed 3 bases and J shed 4 bases, with 3 bases lying between them. CDR3 sequence (DNA): TGTGCCAGCAGTTATCCAGAGACCCAGTACTTC. Its protein product is CASSYPETQYF.

The rearrangement links TRBV6-2 or TRBV6-3 to TRBJ2-3, with D possibly being TRBD1 (6 bases). Germline V gives CDR1 MNHEY, CDR2 SVGEGT. This CDR3 spans 15 amino acids. Trimming left V 5 bases short and J 0 bases short, with 12 bases between. DNA for the CDR3: TGTGCCAGCAGTCTTACAGGGTCGAGCACAGATACGCAGTATTTT. Translation gives CASSLTGSSTDTQYF.

This chain uses TRBV30 with TRBJ1-2, with D unclear. The CDR3 consists of 11 residues. Trimming pared 0 bases from V and 8 bases from J, leaving 7 bases between. CDR1 is GTSNPN and CDR2 is SVGIG in the germline V gene (reference sequence). The CDR3 coding sequence is TGTGCCTGGAGTGTTCTTCTGGGCTACACCTTC. Its protein is CAWSVLLGYTF. The variable domain in full, completed from reference TRBV30 and TRBJ1-2, reads SQTIHQWPATLVQPVGSPLSLECTVEGTSNPNLYWYRQAAGRGLQLLFYSVGIGQISSEVPQNLSASRPQDRQFILSSKKLLLSDSGFYLCAWSVLLGYTFGSGTRLTVV.